This T cell receptor (beta chain) was documented in a study of T-cell memory formation after mild COVID-19 (dated by TCRdb to about 2021). Context from the whole study: TCR sequence clusters from the two donors were largely donor specific. In two donors, T-cell clones that expanded and contracted after mild COVID-19 were tracked by sequencing TCRalpha and TCRbeta repertoires over time. The cohort was made up of two young adult volunteers, one female and one male, who were previously healthy. Findings and caveats that apply to the study as a whole: Some responding clones were detected in pre-infection memory, which suggested that pre-existing cross-reactive memory T cells had joined the SARS-CoV-2 response. Clones contracting from day 15 to 85 had balanced CD4/CD8 phenotypes, while a second wave expanding from day 15 to 37 was biased towards CD4+. The study covered only a couple of mild cases, and larger cohorts including severe cases with pre-infection samples were considered necessary. The second-wave clones that peaked on day 37 were not confirmed to be SARS-CoV-2 specific. Contracting CD4+ clones turned up mainly in the CM and EM memory subsets, whereas EMRA was where CD8+ clones were enriched.

V was cut back by 9 bases and J by 3 bases, leaving a gap of 8 bases between them. The CDR3 sequence holds 11 residues, the cysteine and phenylalanine included. Only the CDR3 part of the read is kept: 33 bases, read in frame from the first base. This sample was sequenced with an Illumina NovaSeq 6000. TCRalpha and TCRbeta cDNA libraries were built by 5'RACE with constant-segment primers, adding sample barcodes and unique molecular identifiers. Trizol reagent was used to extract RNA from every sample. The libraries were amplified in two PCR steps, and the second step added a second sample barcode and Illumina TruSeq adapters. The libraries were sequenced on an Illumina NovaSeq using 2 x 150 bp paired-end reads. The source study handled its data this way. Reads were demultiplexed and collapsed into UMI-guided consensus sequences with migec v1.2.7. Using mixcr v2.1.11, UMI consensuses were aligned to TRA and TRB V and J templates and then assembled into clonotypes. Clonotypes were classified as expanded or contracted when called significant by both edgeR and NoisET, with noise models trained on biological replicates. For edgeR calls, a false discovery rate-adjusted p below 0.01 and a log2 fold-change threshold of 1 were applied. As an exploratory analysis of dynamics, max-normalized trajectories of the 1000 most abundant clonotypes were examined by PCA with hierarchical clustering. Each responding clone was given a CD4 or CD8 phenotype based on the CD4+ and CD8+ repertoires, which had been sequenced separately. TCRdb handled the public reads itself, with Q25 trimming in fastp and clone calling in MiXCR, and kept productive beta chains. Identical CDR3 protein sequences are pooled into one entry, listed with their most common genes and DNA. The V and J calls follow TCRdb's processing rather than the paper's. The sample yields hundreds of thousands of distinct CDR3 sequences; 20% to 25% were counted once. Together, the top ten hold roughly 8.1% of the sample.

Comments on this clonotype: The antigen it recognizes is unknown. No per-base quality is available; no much larger clone lies one base away.

Ficoll-Paque density gradient centrifugation was the method used to isolate PBMCs. The sample comprised PBMCs or a T cell subset sorted from them (not recorded which). The chain is assembled from TRBV12-3 or TRBV12-4 and TRBJ1-2, with the identity of the D gene unclear. The receptor's source is an adult woman who had mild COVID-19 (a few samples of this study predate the infection). The sample titles of this study are shuffled in the database, so cell type and time point are left out; the donor was told from shared clones. DNA sequence: TGTGCCAGTGAGGGCCACTATGGCTACACCTTC. Translated, this is CASEGHYGYTF.